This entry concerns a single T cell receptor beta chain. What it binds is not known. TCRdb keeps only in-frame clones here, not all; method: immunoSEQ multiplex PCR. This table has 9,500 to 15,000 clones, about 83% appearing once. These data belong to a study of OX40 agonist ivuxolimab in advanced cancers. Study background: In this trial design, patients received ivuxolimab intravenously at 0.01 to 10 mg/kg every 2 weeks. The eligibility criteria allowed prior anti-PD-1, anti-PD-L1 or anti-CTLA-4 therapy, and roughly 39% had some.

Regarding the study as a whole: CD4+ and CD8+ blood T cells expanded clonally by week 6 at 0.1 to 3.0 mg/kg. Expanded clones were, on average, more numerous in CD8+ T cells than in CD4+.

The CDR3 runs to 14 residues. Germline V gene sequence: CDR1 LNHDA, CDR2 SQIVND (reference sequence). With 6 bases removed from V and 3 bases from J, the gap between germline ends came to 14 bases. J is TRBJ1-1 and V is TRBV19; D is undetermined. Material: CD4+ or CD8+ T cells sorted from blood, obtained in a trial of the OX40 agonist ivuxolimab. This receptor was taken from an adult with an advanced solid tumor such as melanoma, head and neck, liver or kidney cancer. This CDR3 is CASSPDPLHTEAFF. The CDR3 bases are TGTGCCAGTAGCCCCGACCCACTACACACTGAAGCTTTCTTT.